These 31 T cell receptor beta chains were sequenced from one sample in a study of regulatory T cells in long-lasting Graves disease. Time point: persistent/refractory GD, antithyroid drugs over 5 years with positive TRAb. RNA isolated from PBMCs was used to make the TCR library. CDR3 regions were amplified by Arm-PCR using iRepertoire HTBI primers to build TCR beta libraries. In TCRdb, the multiplex PCR reads were re-called with MiXCR into one record per CDR3 protein. The sample holds hundreds of thousands of distinct CDR3 sequences; 20% to 25% are singletons and the top ten take roughly 7.7%. Sequencing was performed on peripheral blood mononuclear cells (PBMCs), taken when the disease was refractory, from a patient treated with antithyroid drugs. Every receptor here comes from a female donor with Graves disease.

This chain uses TRBV3-2 with TRBJ1-4; the D segment call TRBD1 is taken from the table without a DNA check. TRBV3-2 has pseudogene status. The CDR3 covers 17 residues. CDR3 sequence (DNA): TGTGCCAGCAGCCCCCAATGCCGGACAGGGGTAAATGAAAAACTGTTTTTT. This encodes CASSPQCRTGVNEKLFF.

Ten or more counts support this clonotype. The chain couples TRBV6-1 to TRBJ1-2; 7 bases are a match to TRBD1. With 4 bases clipped from V and 2 bases from J, the junction kept 4 bases outside the gene matches. The CDR3 is made up of 14 amino acids. Germline CDR1 reads MNHNS; CDR2 reads SASEGT. This CDR3 reads CASSAWDSNYGYTF. CDR3 sequence (DNA): TGTGCCAGCAGTGCTTGGGACAGCAACTATGGCTACACCTTC.

This clonotype was observed a few times. At one boundary the junction diverges from the germline segment, which might be a read error. V and J are TRBV5-1 and TRBJ1-1; D gene uncertain. Germline V gives CDR1 SGHRS, CDR2 YFSETQ. The CDR3 consists of 15 residues. This CDR3 reads CASSLGQNMNTEALF. For the CDR3, the DNA is TGCGCCAGCAGCTTGGGCCAGAACATGAACACTGAAGCTCTCTTT. Together with reference TRBV5-1 and TRBJ1-1, the CDR3 gives the full variable domain: KAGVTQTPRYLIKTRGQQVTLSCSPISGHRSVSWYQQTPGQGLQFLFEYFSETQRNKGNFPGRFSGRQFSNSRSEMNVSTLELGDSALYLCASSLGQNMNTEALFGQGTRLTVV.

This clonotype was counted between two and nine times. Relative to the germline gene, one junction end is altered; a read error may explain this. The chain combines TRBV11-2 with TRBJ1-1; D possibly corresponds to TRBD1 (5 bases). Germline V gene sequence: CDR1 SGHAT, CDR2 FQNNGV. This CDR3 region has 12 residues. This chain's CDR3 is CASSWEGTEVFF. Here the CDR3 DNA reads TGTGCCAGCAGCTGGGAAGGGACTGAAGTTTTCTTT.

The chain recombines TRBV4-2 with TRBJ1-5; D unclear. Germline V gives CDR1 LGHNA, CDR2 YNFKEQ. The V end was cut by 4 bases, the J end by 3 bases, with 10 bases between. The CDR3 length is 14 residues. Written as DNA, the CDR3 is TGTGCCAGCAGCCCCGCCCGTGACAATCAGCCCCAGCATTTT. Translated: CASSPARDNQPQHF.

Concerning this clonotype itself: A clone one base away is much larger, so this may be a read error. The missing conserved phenylalanine or tryptophan at the end of this CDR3 makes a read error likely. This chain connects TRBV6-1 to TRBJ2-5; D call uncertain. CDR3 size: 13 residues. V was pared by 6 bases and J by 4 bases, with 12 bases between. The germline V gene encodes CDR1 MNHNS and CDR2 SASEGT. CDR3 sequence (DNA): TGTGCCAGCAGCCCTAGAGTGGGAGAGACCCAGTACTCC. This codes for CASSPRVGETQYS.

This clonotype came up many times. The rearrangement links TRBV11-3 to TRBJ1-2; D not certain. Germline-derived CDR1 and CDR2 are SGHNT and YENEEA. The CDR3 spans 14 residues. V gave up 5 bases and J gave up 8 bases, with 18 bases separating them. CDR3 DNA sequence: TGTGCCAGCAGCCGCGCTAGCCCCAGGAGCGGCTACACCTTC. This gives the protein CASSRASPRSGYTF.

V gene TRBV19 combines with J gene TRBJ1-5; a possible D gene is TRBD1 (6 bases). Germline assignment: CDR1 LNHDA and CDR2 SQIVND (reference sequence). The CDR3 has 15 residues. V dropped 1 base and J dropped 4 bases, with 11 bases sitting between them. In DNA, the CDR3 is TGTGCCAGTAGTATAGCGGCGGGGGCGAATCAGCCCCAGCATTTT. The encoded protein is CASSIAAGANQPQHF. The full variable domain, with the rest looked up from reference TRBV19 and TRBJ1-5, is DGGITQSPKYLFRKEGQNVTLSCEQNLNHDAMYWYRQDPGQGLRLIYYSQIVNDFQKGDIAEGYSVSREKKESFPLTVTSAQKNPTAFYLCASSIAAGANQPQHFGDGTRLSIL.

This clonotype was recorded at least ten times. The rearrangement joins TRBV13 to TRBJ1-1; D possibly corresponds to TRBD1 (5 bases). V gave up 9 bases and J gave up 3 bases, with 20 bases separating them. CDR1 is PRHDT, CDR2 FYEKMQ, per germline (reference sequence). The CDR3 contains 15 residues. The CDR3 region has the DNA TGTGCCAGTAGACAGTTTTCGATGGTGGACACTGAAGCTTTCTTT. Protein sequence: CASRQFSMVDTEAFF.

Ten or more counts support this clonotype. CDR3 in amino acids: CASSFGTRTYEQYF. The CDR3 nucleotides are TGTGCCAGCAGCTTCGGGACACGGACCTACGAGCAGTACTTC. This chain joins TRBV7-2 and TRBJ2-7; a possible D gene is TRBD1 (6 bases). CDR1 is SGHTA, CDR2 FQGNSA, per germline. The CDR3 runs to 14 residues. V was clipped by 3 bases and J by 2 bases, with 11 bases between them.

This clonotype has ten or more counts. The chain recombines TRBV27 with TRBJ1-2, with TRBD1 as a possible D gene (5 bases). The CDR3 spans 15 residues. V lost 3 bases to trimming and J lost 4 bases, with 15 bases between them. Germline CDR1 is MNHEY and CDR2 is SMNVEV (reference sequence). The CDR3 sequence: CASSFGAGYFYGYTF. In DNA, the CDR3 is TGTGCCAGCAGTTTTGGGGCAGGGTATTTCTATGGCTACACCTTC.

This clonotype was counted a single time. The chain links TRBV3-1 to TRBJ2-7; 10 nucleotides align to TRBD2. Germline CDR1 is LGHDT and CDR2 is YNNKEL (reference sequence). The CDR3 sequence is 18 residues long. Germline trimming cut 0 bases from V and 3 bases from J; bases unmatched to any gene: 11. The CDR3 protein is CASSQDTLAGAGVYEQYF. The CDR3, as DNA: TGTGCCAGCAGCCAAGATACCCTAGCGGGGGCTGGTGTCTACGAGCAGTACTTC.

At least ten counts were recorded for this clonotype. The chain joins TRBV29-1 to TRBJ2-7, with D possibly matching TRBD1 (6 bases). The CDR3 has 12 amino acids. Germline values: CDR1 SQVTM, CDR2 ANQGSEA. V shed 8 bases and J shed 3 bases, with 14 bases lying between them. The CDR3 spells CSTRDTFYEQYF. The CDR3 coding sequence is TGCAGCACCCGGGACACTTTCTACGAGCAGTACTTC.

This clonotype was seen ten or more times. The genes are TRBV3-1 and TRBJ2-5; D perhaps matches TRBD1 (6 bases). The CDR3 consists of 17 residues. Between the trimmed V and J ends, which lost 2 bases and 1 base, there was a span of 17 bases. Germline V gene data show CDR1 as LGHDT and CDR2 as YNNKEL (reference sequence). The CDR3 DNA follows: TGTGCCAGCAGCCAACCCCACAGGGCTGGGGGCCAAGAGACCCAGTACTTC. It is translated as CASSQPHRAGGQETQYF.

The V and J genes are TRBV10-3 and TRBJ1-1, with D unclear. V was cut by 3 bases and J by 0 bases, with 11 bases left in between. Germline assignment: CDR1 ENHRY and CDR2 SYGVKD. CDR3 size: 15 residues. CDR3 nucleotide sequence: TGTGCCATCAGTGATGAAGATCGGTTGAACACTGAAGCTTTCTTT. Translating it yields CAISDEDRLNTEAFF.

Worth noting for this clonotype: This clone may be a read error of a much larger clone one base away. The chain combines TRBV7-9 with TRBJ2-7; perhaps TRBD1 as D (6 bases). V was cut by 5 bases and J by 5 bases, with 16 bases left in between. The germline V gene has CDR1 SEHNR and CDR2 FQNEAQ (reference sequence). The CDR3 has 14 amino acids. The CDR3 nucleotides are TGTGCCAGCAGCCCTCTTGGGACAACCCACGAGCAGTACTTC. Translation gives CASSPLGTTHEQYF. Full variable domain (rest looked up from reference TRBV7-9 and TRBJ2-7): DTGVSQNPRHKITKRGQNVTFRCDPISEHNRLYWYRQTLGQGPEFLTYFQNEAQLEKSRLLSDRFSAERPKGSFSTLEIQRTEQGDSAMYLCASSPLGTTHEQYFGPGTRLTVT.

The V call is TRBV5-1, the J call TRBJ2-4; 10 bases agree with TRBD1. V dropped 4 bases and J dropped 0; count of bases not matched to a gene: 7. The CDR3 runs 17 residues. The germline V gene encodes CDR1 SGHRS and CDR2 YFSETQ. DNA of the CDR3: TGCGCCAGCAGCCCAGGACAGGGGGGGCTAGCCAAAAACATTCAGTACTTC. This translates into CASSPGQGGLAKNIQYF. The variable domain in full, completed from reference TRBV5-1 and TRBJ2-4, reads KAGVTQTPRYLIKTRGQQVTLSCSPISGHRSVSWYQQTPGQGLQFLFEYFSETQRNKGNFPGRFSGRQFSNSRSEMNVSTLELGDSALYLCASSPGQGGLAKNIQYFGAGTRLSVL.

This clonotype came up many times. This rearrangement joins TRBV2 to TRBJ1-2, with 9 bases lining up with TRBD1. Germline V CDR1 and CDR2: SNHLY, FYNNEI. The CDR3 consists of 15 residues. With V trimmed by 6 bases and J by 1 base, 6 bases remained unmatched. CDR3 sequence reads: CASRGWDRDNYGYTF. The CDR3 region has the DNA TGTGCCAGCAGAGGATGGGACAGGGATAACTATGGCTACACCTTC.

This clonotype was observed many times. The V gene is TRBV24-1, the J gene TRBJ2-7; 11 bases fit TRBD1. Trimming cost V 2 bases and J 0 bases; bases outside gene matches: 8. Per germline, CDR1 KGHDR and CDR2 SFDVKD. The CDR3 is made up of 18 amino acids. CDR3 bases: TGTGCCACCAGTGATTCCGGGACAGGGGGTCATAACTCCTACGAGCAGTACTTC. Its translation is CATSDSGTGGHNSYEQYF.

The chain recombines TRBV4-2 with TRBJ1-2, with TRBD1 matching 10 bases. Germline V gene data show CDR1 as LGHNA and CDR2 as YNFKEQ. V trimming: 2 bases; J trimming: 4 bases; junction bases outside the gene matches: 4. The CDR3 has 15 residues. For the CDR3, the DNA is TGTGCCAGCAGCCAATCGACAGGGGGCGGCTATGGCTACACCTTC. This codes for CASSQSTGGGYGYTF.

This clonotype showed up just a few times. The chain recombines TRBV14 with TRBJ2-7, with 14 nucleotides matching TRBD2. The CDR3 is 15 amino acids. V dropped 4 bases and J dropped 5; count of bases not matched to a gene: 4. Per the germline V gene, CDR1 is SGHDN and CDR2 is FVKESK. The CDR3 DNA sequence: TGTGCCAGCAGCCGACTAGCGGGAGGGAGCAACGAGCAGTACTTC. Residues: CASSRLAGGSNEQYF.

This chain links TRBV30 with TRBJ1-1; D call uncertain. Germline CDR1 is GTSNPN and CDR2 is SVGIG (reference sequence). This CDR3 has 12 amino acids. Trimming shortened V by 3 bases and J by 6 bases, and 11 bases separated the two germline ends. CDR3 region: CAWSGSLPEAFF. CDR3 sequence (DNA): TGTGCCTGGAGCGGCAGTCTACCTGAAGCTTTCTTT. Drawing the rest from reference TRBV30 and TRBJ1-1, the complete variable domain is SQTIHQWPATLVQPVGSPLSLECTVEGTSNPNLYWYRQAAGRGLQLLFYSVGIGQISSEVPQNLSASRPQDRQFILSSKKLLLSDSGFYLCAWSGSLPEAFFGQGTRLTVV.

This clonotype was detected ten times or more. This rearrangement joins TRBV12-3 or TRBV12-4 to TRBJ2-7; TRBD1 matches 9 bases. The V and J ends lost 6 bases and 2 bases, in that order; junction bases with no gene match: 2. This CDR3 contains 13 residues. CDR3 sequence reads: CASRWTGAYEQYF. CDR3 DNA sequence: TGTGCCAGCAGGTGGACAGGGGCCTACGAGCAGTACTTC.

The sample holds a few counts of this clonotype. The J gene is TRBJ1-1, the V gene TRBV5-5; unclear D gene. The V gene's germline CDR1 is SGHKS and CDR2 YYEKEE (reference sequence). V lost 1 base to trimming and J lost 4 bases, with 11 bases between them. The CDR3 runs 14 residues. The CDR3 DNA is TGTGCCAGCAGCTTGATCTTTTATGGCACTGAAGCTTTCTTT. Translated, it gives CASSLIFYGTEAFF.

This clonotype was seen a few times. V and J are TRBV3-1 and TRBJ1-4; no definite D call. The ends were cut back, 5 bases at V and 3 bases at J, with 10 bases in the middle. Looked up from germline, CDR1 is LGHDT and CDR2 is YNNKEL (reference sequence). CDR3 size: 14 residues. The CDR3 DNA is TGTGCCAGCAGCGCCTACAGTTCTAATGAAAAACTGTTTTTT. Translating it yields CASSAYSSNEKLFF.

V is TRBV6-1 and J is TRBJ1-5; the match to TRBD1 covers 7 bases. Germline V gives CDR1 MNHNS, CDR2 SASEGT. Unmatched junction bases numbered 8, after V lost 4 bases and J lost 2 bases. The CDR3 has 16 residues. Here the CDR3 reads CASSAQTGIGNQPQHF. In DNA form, the CDR3 reads TGTGCCAGCAGTGCCCAGACAGGGATTGGCAATCAGCCCCAGCATTTT.

The J gene is TRBJ1-1, the V gene TRBV20-1; D might be TRBD1 (5 bases). V was pared by 3 bases and J by 4 bases, with 15 bases between. Germline V CDR1 and CDR2: DFQATT, SNEGSKA (reference sequence). The CDR3 covers 14 residues. Here the CDR3 DNA reads TGCAGTGCTAGTTTGGAGGGGCTTGGCACTGAAGCTTTCTTT. Translating it yields CSASLEGLGTEAFF.

This chain joins TRBV4-1 and TRBJ1-5; weak D call: TRBD1 (6 bases). V lost 3 bases and J lost 0, with 9 bases in between. The CDR3 covers 15 residues. Germline CDR1 reads MGHRA; CDR2 reads YSYEKL. DNA for the CDR3: TGCGCCAGCAGCCATAACAGGGATAGCAATCAGCCCCAGCATTTT. It encodes CASSHNRDSNQPQHF.

Ten or more counts support this clonotype. This rearrangement joins TRBV2 to TRBJ2-7, with TRBD2 matching 7 bases. Germline lookup yields CDR1 SNHLY and CDR2 FYNNEI. Unmatched junction bases numbered 10, after V lost 3 bases and J lost 2 bases. The CDR3 loop spans 16 amino acids. The CDR3 DNA sequence: TGTGCCAGCAGTGACGTCAGTTGGGGGACTACCTACGAGCAGTACTTC. Translation: CASSDVSWGTTYEQYF.

The chain combines TRBV27 with TRBJ1-4; D is uncertain. The CDR3 length is 13 residues. Germline values: CDR1 MNHEY, CDR2 SMNVEV (reference sequence). Trimming took off 3 bases at V and 8 bases at J, with 10 bases between the two ends. Written as DNA, the CDR3 is TGTGCCAGCAGTTTCCTAGATCGCGAAAAACTGTTTTTT. Amino acids: CASSFLDREKLFF.

CDR3 in amino acids: CASSDQRQGFSGNTIYF. DNA for the CDR3: TGTGCCAGCAGTGACCAACGACAGGGCTTCTCTGGAAACACCATATATTTT. The rearrangement links TRBV25-1 to TRBJ1-3, with 7 bases identical to TRBD1. The trim removed 3 bases at V and 0 bases at J, leaving 8 bases unmatched. The CDR3 has 17 amino acids. Looked up from germline, CDR1 is MGHDK and CDR2 is SYGVNS.